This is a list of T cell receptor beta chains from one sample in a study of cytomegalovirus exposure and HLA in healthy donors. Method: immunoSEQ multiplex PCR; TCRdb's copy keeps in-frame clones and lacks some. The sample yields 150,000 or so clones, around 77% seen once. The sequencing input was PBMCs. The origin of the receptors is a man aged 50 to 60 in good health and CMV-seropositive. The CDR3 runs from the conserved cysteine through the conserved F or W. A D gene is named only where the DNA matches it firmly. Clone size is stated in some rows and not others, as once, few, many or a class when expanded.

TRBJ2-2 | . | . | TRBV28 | CASSESSTNTGELFF | TGTGCCAGCAGCGAATCGTCGACAAACACCGGGGAGCTGTTTTTT
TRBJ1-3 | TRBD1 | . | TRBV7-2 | CASSSRTGATGNTIYF | TGTGCCAGCAGCTCCCGGACAGGGGCAACTGGAAACACCATATATTTT
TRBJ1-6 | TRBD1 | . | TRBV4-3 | CASSQETGFGIDSPLHF | TGCGCCAGCAGCCAAGAGACAGGGTTCGGGATTGATTCACCCCTCCACTTT
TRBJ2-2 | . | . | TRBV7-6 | CASSHVTRNSGELFF | TGTGCCAGCAGCCACGTAACTAGAAACTCCGGGGAGCTGTTTTTT
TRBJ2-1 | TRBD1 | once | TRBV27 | CASSFGITGAPEQFF | TGTGCCAGCAGTTTCGGAATAACAGGGGCGCCTGAGCAGTTCTTC
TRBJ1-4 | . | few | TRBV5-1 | CASRIEEKLFF | TGCGCCAGCAGGATAGAGGAAAAACTGTTTTTT
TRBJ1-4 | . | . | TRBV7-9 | CASSRGGGGMSATNEKLFF | TGTGCCAGCAGCCGAGGGGGAGGGGGGATGTCTGCAACTAATGAAAAACTGTTTTTT
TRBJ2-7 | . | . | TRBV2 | CASKPGHLFYEQYF | TGTGCCAGCAAACCGGGACACCTTTTCTACGAGCAGTACTTC
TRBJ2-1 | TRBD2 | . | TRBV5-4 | CASSQSGGAVTEQFF | TGTGCCAGCAGCCAAAGCGGGGGGGCCGTTACTGAGCAGTTCTTC
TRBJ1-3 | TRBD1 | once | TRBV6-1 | CASSDQGAIGNTIYF | TGTGCCAGCAGTGACCAGGGGGCAATTGGAAACACCATATATTTT
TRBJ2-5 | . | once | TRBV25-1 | CASSGRGQETQYF | TGTGCCAGCAGCGGCAGGGGCCAAGAGACCCAGTACTTC
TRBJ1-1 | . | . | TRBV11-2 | CASSLASLQRMNTEAFF | TGTGCCAGCAGCTTAGCTTCGTTGCAGCGCATGAACACTGAAGCTTTCTTT
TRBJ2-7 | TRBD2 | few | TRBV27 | CASSLLQAGGIYEQYF | TGTGCCAGCAGTTTATTGCAAGCGGGGGGGATCTACGAGCAGTACTTC
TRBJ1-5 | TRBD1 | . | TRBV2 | CASSGQGLDNQPQHF | TGTGCCAGCAGCGGACAGGGGTTGGACAATCAGCCCCAGCATTTT
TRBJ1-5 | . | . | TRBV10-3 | CAISENQGLSNQPQHF | TGTGCCATCAGTGAGAATCAGGGGCTTAGCAATCAGCCCCAGCATTTT
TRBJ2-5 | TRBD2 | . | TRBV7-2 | CASSPSGGAVWETQYF | TGTGCCAGCAGCCCTAGCGGGGGGGCTGTATGGGAGACCCAGTACTTC
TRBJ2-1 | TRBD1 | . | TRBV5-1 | CASSLGIRDRGNEQFF | TGCGCCAGCAGCTTGGGTATCCGGGACAGGGGAAATGAGCAGTTCTTC
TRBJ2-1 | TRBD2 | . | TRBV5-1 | CASSLGRGIYNEQFF | TGCGCCAGCAGCTTGGGGCGGGGGATATACAATGAGCAGTTCTTC
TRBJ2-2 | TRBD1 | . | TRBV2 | CASNPRTGLGTGELFF | TGTGCCAGCAACCCCAGGACAGGCCTGGGAACCGGGGAGCTGTTTTTT
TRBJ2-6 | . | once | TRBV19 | CASSTYDSSGANVLTF | TGTGCCAGTAGTACCTATGACAGCTCTGGGGCCAACGTCCTGACTTTC
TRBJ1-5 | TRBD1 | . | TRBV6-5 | CASNHRGQGQPQHF | TGTGCCAGCAACCACAGGGGGCAAGGTCAGCCCCAGCATTTT
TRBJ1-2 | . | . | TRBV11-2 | CASSFGEVAGYTF | TGTGCCAGCAGCTTCGGGGAGGTCGCTGGCTACACCTTC
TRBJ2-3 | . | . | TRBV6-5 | CASSQTPDRTDTQYF | TGTGCCAGCAGTCAGACACCGGATCGCACAGATACGCAGTATTTT
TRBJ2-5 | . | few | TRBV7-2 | CASSFNRETQYF | TGTGCCAGCAGCTTTAATAGAGAGACCCAGTACTTC
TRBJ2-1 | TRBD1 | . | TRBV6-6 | CASRTRTGVGNEQFF | TGTGCCAGCAGGACCCGAACAGGGGTCGGCAATGAGCAGTTCTTC
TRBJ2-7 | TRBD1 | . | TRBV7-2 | CASSRDRFSYEQYF | TGTGCCAGCAGCCGGGACAGATTCTCCTACGAGCAGTACTTC
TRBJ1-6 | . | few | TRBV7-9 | CASSLAQSRRGYNSPLHF | TGTGCCAGCAGCTTAGCCCAAAGCCGCCGGGGCTATAATTCACCCCTCCACTTT
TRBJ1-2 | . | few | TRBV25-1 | CASSAPPGSGTRTLF | TGTGCCAGCAGTGCACCGCCGGGGAGTGGTACGCGGACCCTCTTC
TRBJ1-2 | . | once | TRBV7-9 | CASSPEGQGGYTF | TGTGCCAGCAGCCCCGAGGGACAAGGAGGCTACACCTTC
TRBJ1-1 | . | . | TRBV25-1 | CASSGGKKNGAFF | TGTGCCAGCAGTGGAGGTAAAAAGAACGGAGCTTTCTTT
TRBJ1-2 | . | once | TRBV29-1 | CSAGVPGREYGYTF | TGCAGCGCGGGGGTCCCAGGGAGAGAATATGGCTACACCTTC
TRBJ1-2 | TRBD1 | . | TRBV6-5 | CASSYSLDRSIGYTF | TGTGCCAGCAGTTACTCTCTGGACAGGTCGATTGGCTACACCTTC
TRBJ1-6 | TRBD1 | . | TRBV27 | CASSEGTGFRVLHF | TGTGCCAGCAGTGAAGGGACAGGCTTTCGGGTCCTCCACTTT
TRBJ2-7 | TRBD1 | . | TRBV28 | CASRESWGQGASVYEQYF | TGTGCCAGCAGGGAATCATGGGGACAGGGGGCTTCAGTCTACGAGCAGTACTTC
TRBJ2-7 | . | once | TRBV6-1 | CASSDPFRSAYKQYF | TGTGCCAGCAGTGACCCATTTAGGAGCGCCTACAAGCAGTACTTC
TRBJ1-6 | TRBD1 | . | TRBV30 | CAWREQGIANSPLHF | TGTGCCTGGAGAGAACAGGGGATTGCTAATTCACCCCTCCACTTT
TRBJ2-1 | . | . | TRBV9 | CASSVAQYNEQFF | TGTGCCAGCAGCGTAGCCCAATACAATGAGCAGTTCTTC